This paragraph reports one T cell receptor (beta chain). This sample is part of a study of regulatory T cells in long-lasting Graves disease. Time point reported: persistent/refractory GD, antithyroid drugs over 5 years with positive TRAb. PBMC RNA served as the TCR library source. Arm-PCR of CDR3 regions and iRepertoire HTBI primers were the basis on which TCR beta libraries were built. TCRdb recomputed calls from the multiplex PCR reads with MiXCR, one row per CDR3 protein. The sample yields a few hundred thousand distinct CDR3 sequences, roughly a quarter seen once. The sample in question was peripheral blood mononuclear cells (PBMCs), obtained when the disease was refractory, from a patient treated with antithyroid drugs. This receptor was obtained from a female donor with Graves disease.

The CDR3 bases are TGCGCCAGCAGCTGGCCCCCGACAGGGCCTAACCAAGAGACCCAGTACTTC. Protein sequence: CASSWPPTGPNQETQYF. The V and J genes are TRBV5-1 and TRBJ2-5; 7 bases agree with TRBD1. V trimming: 3 bases; J trimming: 0 bases; junction bases outside the gene matches: 11. The germline V gene has CDR1 SGHRS and CDR2 YFSETQ. There are 17 residues in the CDR3.